This T cell receptor beta chain came from a study of cytomegalovirus exposure and HLA in healthy donors. Across the whole study: Of about 390 genotyped donors, around 86% grouped in the Caucasian-associated ancestry cluster.

PCR amplification relied on 60 Vbeta primers (plus 13 Jbeta primers). As processed by the authors: Roughly 10 million shared chains were among about 80 million unique TCR beta chains counted in a later analysis. Data came from immunoSEQ multiplex PCR; TCRdb stores just in-frame clones and leaves some out. V and J calls and clone size are copied from that table; D and trimming were computed from the DNA. In the table there are around 45,000 clones, 72% of which are singletons. With regard to this clone: Its specificity is not known.

This CDR3 region has 13 residues. Germline values: CDR1 MNHEY, CDR2 SMNVEV (reference sequence). V shed 7 bases and J shed 4 bases, with 14 bases lying between them. General study results and limits: In a later analysis, common viral pathogens appeared linked to several of the most significant clusters. A few CMV-associated chains proved CMV antigen-specific in vitro.

This chain connects TRBV27 to TRBJ2-7; possibly TRBD2 for D (6 bases). The sequence was obtained from a man aged 25-45 years in good health and CMV-seronegative. Sequenced input: PBMCs. This chain's CDR3 is CASIRDFPYEQYF. The CDR3 DNA reads TGTGCCAGCATCCGGGACTTCCCTTACGAGCAGTACTTC.